This TCR beta chain was sequenced in a study of blood T cell repertoires in COVID-19. Background on the study: From T cells, B-cell-depleted T cells, or PBMCs came the material, which was cDNA or gDNA.

Individuals drawn from 24 US areas were roughly 18 to 95 years old. Participant reports of clinical history set cohort assignment. V lost 8 bases, J lost 0 bases, and 7 bases lay in between. Germline V gives CDR1 SGHTA, CDR2 FQGNSA. CDR3 length: 12 amino acids. TCRdb's table, derived via immunoSEQ multiplex PCR, lists solely in-frame clones and lacks some. Of 160,000 or so clones listed, 65% to 85% were seen once; the top ten hold approximately 5.1%. The receptor was derived from a middle-aged woman with acute COVID-19. Sequencing was performed on PBMCs or T cells enriched from blood (not recorded which). The chain carries TRBV7-2 and TRBJ1-1; weak D call: TRBD1 (5 bases). CDR3 region: CASGRVNTEAFF. The CDR3 nucleotides are TGTGCCAGCGGCAGGGTGAACACTGAAGCTTTCTTT.